Sequencing of this T cell receptor beta chain was carried out in a study of OX40 agonist ivuxolimab in advanced cancers. Background on the study: Ivuxolimab is an agonistic anti-OX40 (CD134) antibody, and patients were treated with it.

Clones were read by immunoSEQ multiplex PCR, and TCRdb kept only the in-frame ones, dropping some. Found here are over 35,000 clones, over 65% of them singletons; the top ten hold roughly 20%. The CDR3 totals 15 residues. The V end lost 3 bases, the J end lost 4 bases, and 16 bases lay between the germline ends. The V gene's germline CDR1 is SGHRS and CDR2 YFSETQ. Systemic immunosuppression or autoimmune disease history was grounds to exclude patients. The rearrangement joins TRBV5-1 to TRBJ2-5; D perhaps matches TRBD1 (6 bases). The source of this sequence is an adult with an advanced solid tumor such as melanoma, head and neck, liver or kidney cancer. The sample consisted of CD4+ or CD8+ T cells sorted from blood, taken in a trial of the OX40 agonist ivuxolimab. CDR3 loop: CASSSITGSVETQYF. The CDR3 DNA is TGCGCCAGCAGCTCGATCACAGGGTCGGTAGAGACCCAGTACTTC.